These 31 T cell receptor beta chains originate from one sample sequenced in a study of Tregs in tolerant kidney transplant recipients. Measured with immunoSEQ multiplex PCR; TCRdb has only the in-frame clones, and not every one. Among tens of thousands of clones listed, nearly 97% were seen once. Antigens for these TCRs are unknown. Sequencing was performed on Tregs from blood cultured with allogeneic cells. The receptors stem from a human donor in good health.

This chain uses TRBV18 with TRBJ1-5, with no clear D. The CDR3 spans 15 residues. Per germline, CDR1 KGHSH and CDR2 LQKENI. The V and J ends lost 2 bases and 3 bases respectively, with 11 bases between them. The CDR3 nucleotides read TGTGCCAGCTCACCAACAAACAGTTACAATCAGCCCCAGCATTTT. This codes for CASSPTNSYNQPQHF.

This chain joins TRBV9 and TRBJ2-7, with TRBD2 matching 8 bases. Germline trimming cut 0 bases from V and 2 bases from J; bases unmatched to any gene: 1. The germline gives CDR1 SGDLS, CDR2 YYNGEE. This CDR3 has 14 amino acids. The CDR3 sequence: CASSVAGGPYEQYF. CDR3 coding DNA: TGTGCCAGCAGCGTAGCGGGGGGGCCCTACGAGCAGTACTTC.

This rearrangement joins TRBV5-1 to TRBJ2-5, with 11 bases that match TRBD2. CDR1 is SGHRS and CDR2 is YFSETQ in the germline V gene. The CDR3 loop spans 13 amino acids. The V and J ends lost 4 bases and 7 bases, in that order; junction bases with no gene match: 3. The chain's CDR3 is CASSGGTSGTQYF. The CDR3 DNA follows: TGCGCCAGCAGCGGGGGGACTAGCGGGACCCAGTACTTC.

CDR3 loop: CASSIRGATQYF. DNA for the CDR3: TGTGCCAGCAGCATCAGGGGGGCTACGCAGTATTTT. The chain combines TRBV11-2 with TRBJ2-3; a weak D match, TRBD1 (7 bases). The CDR3 runs 12 residues. V lost 5 bases and J lost 8, with 11 bases in between. CDR1 SGHAT and CDR2 FQNNGV come from the germline V gene.

The rearrangement uses TRBV6-1 and TRBJ2-3; 12 positions agree with TRBD2. V was pared by 6 bases and J by 9 bases, with 4 bases of the junction left unmatched. This CDR3 spans 13 amino acids. Germline V gene data show CDR1 as MNHNS and CDR2 as SASEGT. CDR3 amino acids: CASSSLAGGTQYF. DNA for the CDR3: TGTGCCAGCAGCTCACTAGCGGGAGGCACGCAGTATTTT.

The chain employs TRBV6-1 and TRBJ1-5; maybe TRBD1 (5 bases). CDR3 length: 16 amino acids. Trimming pared 3 bases from V and 2 bases from J, leaving 14 bases between. CDR1 is MNHNS, CDR2 SASEGT, per germline. The CDR3 sequence: CASSDRQGWRNQPQHF. CDR3 DNA: TGTGCCAGCAGTGATCGGCAGGGCTGGCGCAATCAGCCCCAGCATTTT.

Details on this clone: Different DNA sequences within this sample yield the same CDR3. This chain joins TRBV9 and TRBJ1-1, with a tentative D call TRBD1 (5 bases). Germline values: CDR1 SGDLS, CDR2 YYNGEE. Trimming stripped 0 bases from V and 1 base from J, with 10 bases between. The CDR3 is made up of 15 amino acids. In nucleotides, the CDR3 is TGTGCCAGCAGCGTAGGCGTGACAGAGAACACTGAAGCTTTCTTT. Translating gives CASSVGVTENTEAFF.

This clone was seen just once. The chain uses TRBV13 and TRBJ2-6, with D perhaps matching TRBD1 or TRBD2 (5 bases each). Germline-derived CDR1 and CDR2 are PRHDT and FYEKMQ (reference sequence). The CDR3 extends over 15 amino acids. V gave up 3 bases and J gave up 4 bases, with 10 bases separating them. The CDR3 sequence is CASSLGVGGANVLTF. The CDR3 DNA follows: TGTGCCAGCAGCTTGGGGGTAGGCGGGGCCAACGTCCTGACTTTC.

The genes are TRBV18 and TRBJ1-1; D is possibly TRBD1 (5 bases). The CDR3 extends over 14 amino acids. Looked up from germline, CDR1 is KGHSH and CDR2 is LQKENI. V was trimmed by 2 bases and J by 1 base, leaving 8 bases between them. The CDR3 coding sequence is TGTGCCAGCTCACCAGGACACTCGAACACTGAAGCTTTCTTT. Protein: CASSPGHSNTEAFF. Drawing the rest from reference TRBV18 and TRBJ1-1, the complete variable domain is NAGVMQNPRHLVRRRGQEARLRCSPMKGHSHVYWYRQLPEEGLKFMVYLQKENIIDESGMPKERFSAEFPKEGPSILRIQQVVRGDSAAYFCASSPGHSNTEAFFGQGTRLTVV.

This clone was seen a single time. The rearrangement links TRBV19 to TRBJ2-1; 7 bases fit TRBD2. The germline V gene has CDR1 LNHDA and CDR2 SQIVND (reference sequence). CDR3 length: 13 amino acids. CDR3 in DNA: TGTGCAACCGGGGGGAGCTCCTACAATGAGCAGTTCTTC. Protein product: CATGGSSYNEQFF.

The chain combines TRBV13 with TRBJ2-3, with TRBD1 identical over 9 bases. The CDR3 has 17 residues. The J segment lost 2 bases and the V segment lost 2 bases, leaving 8 bases of the junction unmatched. Germline V gene data show CDR1 as PRHDT and CDR2 as FYEKMQ (reference sequence). The CDR3 sequence is CASSLSSRDRATDTQYF. CDR3 DNA: TGTGCCAGCAGCTTAAGCTCGCGGGACAGGGCCACAGATACGCAGTATTTT.

J is TRBJ2-5 and V is TRBV7-3; 8 positions agree with TRBD1. This CDR3 has 15 amino acids. Per germline, CDR1 SGHTA and CDR2 FQGTGA. V lost 3 bases, J lost 4 bases, and 7 bases stayed unmatched. The CDR3: CASSLTGAPAETQYF. CDR3 in DNA: TGTGCCAGCAGCTTGACAGGGGCTCCCGCAGAGACCCAGTACTTC.

The chain couples TRBV7-6 to TRBJ1-1; no reliable D call. The CDR3 runs to 15 residues. V was shortened by 5 bases and J by 3 bases, with 16 bases between the two germline ends. Germline CDR1 is SGHVS and CDR2 is FNYEAQ. The CDR3, as DNA: TGTGCCAGCAGCGCCGGTATTAGGGTGGACACTGAAGCTTTCTTT. Protein sequence: CASSAGIRVDTEAFF.

This chain joins TRBV5-1 and TRBJ2-7; TRBD1 matches at 7 bases. Germline CDR1 and CDR2: SGHRS and YFSETQ. With V trimmed by 0 bases and J by 0 bases, 3 bases remained unmatched. The CDR3 is made up of 15 amino acids. The CDR3 DNA reads as TGCGCCAGCAGCTTGGAACAGGGGACCTCCTACGAGCAGTACTTC. This sequence encodes CASSLEQGTSYEQYF.

The rearrangement uses TRBV12-2 and TRBJ1-2. TRBV12-2 is shown as a pseudogene. CDR3 size: 18 residues. The CDR3 loop is CASRLETLGGERSYGYTF. CDR3 bases: TGTGCAAGTCGCTTAGAGACGTTGGGCGGGGAACGGAGCTATGGCTACACCTTC.

This chain links TRBV18 with TRBJ2-3, with D uncertain. The CDR3 runs 14 residues. Germline lookup yields CDR1 KGHSH and CDR2 LQKENI. V lost 1 base and J 2 bases, leaving 7 bases between the germline ends. The CDR3 loop reads CASSPLATTDTQYF. CDR3 in DNA: TGTGCCAGCTCACCACTAGCTACCACAGATACGCAGTATTTT.

V is TRBV5-1 and J is TRBJ1-1; D gene uncertain. The CDR3 is 13 residues long. V lost 6 bases, J lost 0 bases, and 9 bases lay in between. CDR1 and CDR2 from the germline V gene are SGHRS and YFSETQ. The CDR3 here is CASKSQMNTEAFF. The CDR3 nucleotides read TGCGCCAGCAAGTCTCAGATGAACACTGAAGCTTTCTTT.

This clone was seen a single time. V and J are TRBV5-1 and TRBJ1-1; tentative D call: TRBD1 (5 bases). The CDR3 sequence is 16 residues long. CDR1 is SGHRS and CDR2 is YFSETQ in the germline V gene. The V and J ends lost 3 bases and 1 base respectively, with 16 bases between them. In DNA form, the CDR3 reads TGCGCCAGCAGCTCTCTCTGGACGGGGGAGAACACTGAAGCTTTCTTT. It encodes CASSSLWTGENTEAFF.

This clone was detected only once. The rearrangement joins TRBV5-4 to TRBJ1-1; 7 nucleotides match TRBD1. The CDR3 has 13 residues. The V gene end was trimmed by 6 bases and the J gene end by 3 bases; junction bases not matched to a gene: 5. Per the germline V gene, CDR1 is SGHNT and CDR2 is YYREEE (reference sequence). CDR3 DNA: TGTGCCAGCACCCAGGACAGGTACACTGAAGCTTTCTTT. It encodes CASTQDRYTEAFF.

The chain couples TRBV19 to TRBJ1-1; 8 nucleotides agree with TRBD1. The V gene's germline CDR1 is LNHDA and CDR2 SQIVND (reference sequence). Trimming removed 8 bases from V and 8 bases from J; junction bases left unmatched: 10. CDR3 length: 13 amino acids. In DNA form, the CDR3 reads TGTGCCAGTCACGACACAGGGGGTGCCGAAGCTTTCTTT. Translating gives CASHDTGGAEAFF.

CDR3 nucleotide sequence: TGTGCCAGCAGCCCCGGACAGGGCCTCCTCTACGAGCAGTACTTC. Its translation: CASSPGQGLLYEQYF. This sequence joins TRBV11-3 and TRBJ2-5; 8 bases line up with TRBD1. The J call is in doubt because the DNA end fits TRBJ2-7 better. Per germline, CDR1 SGHNT and CDR2 YENEEA. This CDR3 spans 15 amino acids.

This sequence joins TRBV11-1 and TRBJ1-1; no clear D. Trimming cost V 2 bases and J 5 bases, with 3 bases left between them. The CDR3 sequence is 11 residues long. Germline CDR1 and CDR2: SGHAT and FQDESV (reference sequence). The CDR3 region has the DNA TGTGCCAGCAGCTTAAAGACTGAAGCTTTCTTT. It specifies CASSLKTEAFF.

In nucleotides, the CDR3 is TGCAGCGTTGTCAGGGACACGAACACTGAAGCTTTCTTT. This encodes CSVVRDTNTEAFF. The J gene is TRBJ1-1, the V gene TRBV29-1; D perhaps matches TRBD1 (6 bases). Trimming removed 4 bases at V and 1 base at J, with 10 bases between. Germline values: CDR1 SQVTM, CDR2 ANQGSEA. This CDR3 comprises 13 residues.

The rearrangement uses TRBV9 and TRBJ2-1; maybe TRBD2 (5 bases). CDR1 and CDR2 from the germline V gene are SGDLS and YYNGEE. This CDR3 is built from 13 residues. V was cut by 0 bases and J by 9 bases, with 10 bases left in between. The CDR3 coding sequence is TGTGCCAGCAGCGTAGTGGGAGCCGGTGAGCAGTTCTTC. Translating gives CASSVVGAGEQFF.

This clone was seen a single time. V and J are TRBV6-1 and TRBJ2-5; D gene uncertain. The germline V gene has CDR1 MNHNS and CDR2 SASEGT. Trimming removed 3 bases from V and 4 bases from J, with 12 bases in between. This CDR3 has 14 amino acids. The CDR3 DNA sequence: TGTGCCAGCAGTGATTCGCGACCGGTAGAGACCCAGTACTTC. It translates to CASSDSRPVETQYF.

The V gene is TRBV2, the J gene TRBJ2-1; D is possibly TRBD1 or TRBD2 (5 bases each). V lost 1 base, J lost 2 bases, and 15 bases lay in between. Germline V gene lookup returns CDR1 SNHLY and CDR2 FYNNEI. The CDR3 runs to 17 residues. The chain's CDR3 is CASSEEIFRGTYNEQFF. CDR3 nucleotides: TGTGCCAGCAGTGAAGAGATTTTTCGGGGCACCTACAATGAGCAGTTCTTC.

The V and J genes are TRBV4-2 and TRBJ2-7; perhaps D is TRBD1 or TRBD2 (5 bases each). Trimming took 2 bases from V and 7 from J, leaving 15 bases between them. From germline, CDR1 is LGHNA and CDR2 YNFKEQ. The CDR3 spans 14 residues. Written as DNA, the CDR3 is TGTGCCAGCAGCCAACAGGGACCCCTGAGGGAGCAGTACTTC. Amino acid sequence: CASSQQGPLREQYF.

This clone was seen only once. The chain links TRBV18 to TRBJ1-3; D is uncertain. Trimming took 3 bases from V and 4 from J, leaving 16 bases between them. The germline gives CDR1 KGHSH, CDR2 LQKENI. This CDR3 comprises 16 residues. In DNA, the CDR3 is TGTGCCAGCTCACCCAACCGGCCAGAACTGGGAAACACCATATATTTT. Its protein is CASSPNRPELGNTIYF.

The J gene is TRBJ2-3, the V gene TRBV5-4; TRBD2 aligns across 8 bases. This CDR3 spans 16 amino acids. V gave up 2 bases and J gave up 2 bases; unmatched junction bases: 7. CDR1 is SGHNT and CDR2 is YYREEE in the germline V gene (reference sequence). Here the CDR3 DNA reads TGTGCCAGCAGCTTCTGGCTAGCGGGTGTCACAGATACGCAGTATTTT. This sequence encodes CASSFWLAGVTDTQYF. The variable domain in full, with the rest retrieved from reference TRBV5-4 and TRBJ2-3, is ETGVTQSPTHLIKTRGQQVTLRCSSQSGHNTVSWYQQALGQGPQFIFQYYREEENGRGNFPPRFSGLQFPNYSSELNVNALELDDSALYLCASSFWLAGVTDTQYFGPGTRLTVL.

Of note for this clone: A junction boundary mismatches the germline segment, possibly from a read error. V usage is TRBV7-3 and J usage is TRBJ2-7; D remains unclear. From germline, CDR1 is SGHTA and CDR2 FQGTGA. The CDR3 runs 13 residues. CDR3 coding DNA: TGTGCCAGCGGCTTGGGCCCCCCCTACGAGCAGTACTTC. It translates to CASGLGPPYEQYF.

This chain connects TRBV29-1 to TRBJ1-2; D unclear. Trimming removed 7 bases from V and 5 bases from J, with 14 bases in between. Germline-derived CDR1 and CDR2 are SQVTM and ANQGSEA. This CDR3 comprises 12 residues. The CDR3 sequence: CSASPESYGYTF. CDR3 in DNA: TGCAGCGCTTCCCCGGAATCTTATGGCTACACCTTC.